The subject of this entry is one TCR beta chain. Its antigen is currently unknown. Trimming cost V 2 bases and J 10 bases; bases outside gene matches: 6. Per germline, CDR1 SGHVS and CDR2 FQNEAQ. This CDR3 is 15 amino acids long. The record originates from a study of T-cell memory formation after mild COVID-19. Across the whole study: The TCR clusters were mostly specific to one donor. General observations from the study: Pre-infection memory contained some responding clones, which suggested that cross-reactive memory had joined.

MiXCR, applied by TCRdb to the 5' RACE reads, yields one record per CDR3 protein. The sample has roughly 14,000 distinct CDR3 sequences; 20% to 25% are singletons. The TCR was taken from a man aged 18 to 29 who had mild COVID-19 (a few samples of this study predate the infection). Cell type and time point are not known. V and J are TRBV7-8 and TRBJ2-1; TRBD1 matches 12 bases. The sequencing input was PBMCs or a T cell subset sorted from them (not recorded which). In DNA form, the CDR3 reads TGTGCCAGCAGCTTAACGGGACAGGGGGCAGGGGAGCAGTTCTTC. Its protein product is CASSLTGQGAGEQFF.